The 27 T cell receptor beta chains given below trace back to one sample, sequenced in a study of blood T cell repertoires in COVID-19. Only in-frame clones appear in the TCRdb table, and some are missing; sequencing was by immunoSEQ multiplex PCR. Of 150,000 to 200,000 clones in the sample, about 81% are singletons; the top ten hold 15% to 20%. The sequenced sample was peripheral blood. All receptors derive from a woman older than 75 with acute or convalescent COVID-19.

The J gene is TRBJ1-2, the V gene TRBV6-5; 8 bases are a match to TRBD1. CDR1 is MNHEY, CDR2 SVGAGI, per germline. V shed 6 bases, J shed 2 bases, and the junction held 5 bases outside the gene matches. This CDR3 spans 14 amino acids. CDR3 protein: CASRTSGGNYGYTF. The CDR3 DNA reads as TGTGCCAGCAGGACGTCAGGGGGCAACTATGGCTACACCTTC.

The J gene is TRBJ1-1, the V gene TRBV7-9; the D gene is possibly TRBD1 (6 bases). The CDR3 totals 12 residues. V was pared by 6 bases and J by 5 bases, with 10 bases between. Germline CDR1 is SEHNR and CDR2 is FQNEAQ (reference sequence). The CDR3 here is CASRAGVTEAFF. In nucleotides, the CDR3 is TGTGCCAGCAGGGCAGGGGTAACTGAAGCTTTCTTT.

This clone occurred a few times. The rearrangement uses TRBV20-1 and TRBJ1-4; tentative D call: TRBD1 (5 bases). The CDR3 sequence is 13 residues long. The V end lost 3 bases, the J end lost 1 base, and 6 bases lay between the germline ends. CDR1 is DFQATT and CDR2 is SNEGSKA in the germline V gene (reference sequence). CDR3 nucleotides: TGCAGTGCTAGTCAGGGAACTAATGAAAAACTGTTTTTT. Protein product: CSASQGTNEKLFF.

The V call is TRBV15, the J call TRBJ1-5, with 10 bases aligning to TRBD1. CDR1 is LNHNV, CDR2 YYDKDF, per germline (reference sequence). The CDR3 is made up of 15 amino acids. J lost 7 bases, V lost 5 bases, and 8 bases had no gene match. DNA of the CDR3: TGTGCCACCAGCCCGGGGGACAGGGGTAGCCAGCCCCAGCATTTT. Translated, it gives CATSPGDRGSQPQHF.

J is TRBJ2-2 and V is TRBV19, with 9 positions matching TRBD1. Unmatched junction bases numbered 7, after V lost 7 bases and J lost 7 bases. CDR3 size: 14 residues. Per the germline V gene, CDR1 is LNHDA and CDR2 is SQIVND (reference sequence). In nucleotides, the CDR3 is TGTGCCAGTACTAGGACAGGGGCATTCGGGGAGCTGTTTTTT. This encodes CASTRTGAFGELFF.

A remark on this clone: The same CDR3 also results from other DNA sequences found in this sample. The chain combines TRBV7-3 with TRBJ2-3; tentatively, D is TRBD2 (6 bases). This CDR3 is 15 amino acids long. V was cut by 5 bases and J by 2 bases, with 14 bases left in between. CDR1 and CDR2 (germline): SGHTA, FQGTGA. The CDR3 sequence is CASSLSGGYTDTQYF. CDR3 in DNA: TGTGCCAGCAGCCTGTCCGGGGGATACACAGATACGCAGTATTTT.

The CDR3 is CASSLTAGQGETQYF. The CDR3 DNA reads as TGTGCCAGCAGCTTAACCGCAGGGCAGGGAGAGACCCAGTACTTC. V and J are TRBV7-3 and TRBJ2-5, with a tentative D call TRBD1 (5 bases). V dropped 0 bases and J dropped 4 bases, with 12 bases sitting between them. The CDR3 has 15 residues. CDR1 and CDR2 from the germline V gene are SGHTA and FQGTGA. Combining the CDR3 with reference TRBV7-3 and TRBJ2-5 gives the whole variable domain GAGVSQTPSNKVTEKGKYVELRCDPISGHTALYWYRQSLGQGPEFLIYFQGTGAADDSGLPNDRFFAVRPEGSVSTLKIQRTERGDSAVYLCASSLTAGQGETQYFGPGTRLLVL.

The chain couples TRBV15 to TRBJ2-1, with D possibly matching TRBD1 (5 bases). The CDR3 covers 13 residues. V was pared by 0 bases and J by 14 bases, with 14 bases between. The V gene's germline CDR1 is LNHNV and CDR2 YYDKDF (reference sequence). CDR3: CATSRELVDTEFF. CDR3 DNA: TGTGCCACCAGCAGAGAGTTGGTGGACACCGAGTTCTTC.

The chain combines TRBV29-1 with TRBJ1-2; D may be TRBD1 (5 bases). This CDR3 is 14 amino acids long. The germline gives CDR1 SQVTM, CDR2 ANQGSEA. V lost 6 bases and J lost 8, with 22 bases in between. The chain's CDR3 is CSVLSVGAFVGYTF. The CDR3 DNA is TGCAGCGTGCTTTCCGTAGGGGCCTTTGTGGGCTACACCTTC.

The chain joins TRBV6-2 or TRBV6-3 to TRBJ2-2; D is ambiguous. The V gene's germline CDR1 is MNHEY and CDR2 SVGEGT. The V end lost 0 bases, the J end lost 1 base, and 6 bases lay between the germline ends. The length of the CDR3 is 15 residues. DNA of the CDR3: TGTGCCAGCAGTTACTCTGGCCTGAACACCGGGGAGCTGTTTTTT. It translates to CASSYSGLNTGELFF.

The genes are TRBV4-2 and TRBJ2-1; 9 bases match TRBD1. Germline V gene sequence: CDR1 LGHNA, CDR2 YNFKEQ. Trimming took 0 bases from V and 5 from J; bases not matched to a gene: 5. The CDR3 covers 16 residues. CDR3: CASSQDGDRADNEQFF. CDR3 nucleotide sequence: TGTGCCAGCAGCCAAGATGGGGACAGGGCGGACAATGAGCAGTTCTTC.

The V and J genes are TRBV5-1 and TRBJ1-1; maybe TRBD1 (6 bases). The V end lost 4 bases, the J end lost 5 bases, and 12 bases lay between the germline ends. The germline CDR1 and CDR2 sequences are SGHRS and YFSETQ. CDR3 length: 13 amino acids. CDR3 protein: CASSIQGFTEAFF. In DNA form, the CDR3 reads TGCGCCAGCAGCATACAGGGTTTTACTGAAGCTTTCTTT.

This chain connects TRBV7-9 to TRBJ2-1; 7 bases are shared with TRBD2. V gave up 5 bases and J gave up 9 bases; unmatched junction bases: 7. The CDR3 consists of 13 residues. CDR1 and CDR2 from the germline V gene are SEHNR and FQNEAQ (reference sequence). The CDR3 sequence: CASSVRLAPEQFF. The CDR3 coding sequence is TGTGCCAGCAGCGTGAGACTAGCCCCTGAGCAGTTCTTC.

In DNA, the CDR3 is TGTGCCAGTAGTACGTTCGAGAGGACAGATACGCAGTATTTT. Amino acids: CASSTFERTDTQYF. V is TRBV19 and J is TRBJ2-3; D not resolved. CDR3 length equals 14 residues. Germline V lookup: CDR1 LNHDA, CDR2 SQIVND (reference sequence). Deletions cut 4 bases from V and 3 bases from J, with 11 bases between.

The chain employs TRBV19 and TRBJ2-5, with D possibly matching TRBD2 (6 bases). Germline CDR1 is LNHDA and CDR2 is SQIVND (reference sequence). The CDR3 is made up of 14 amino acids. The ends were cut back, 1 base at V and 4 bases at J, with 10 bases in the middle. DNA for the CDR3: TGTGCCAGTAGTATAGTTACGGGAGCAGAGACCCAGTACTTC. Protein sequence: CASSIVTGAETQYF.

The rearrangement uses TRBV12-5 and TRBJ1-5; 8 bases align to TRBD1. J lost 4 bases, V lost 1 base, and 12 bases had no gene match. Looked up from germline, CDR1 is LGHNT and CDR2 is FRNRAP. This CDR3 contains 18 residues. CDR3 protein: CASGLGIDRGRANQPQHF. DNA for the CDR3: TGTGCTAGTGGTTTGGGCATAGACAGGGGCAGGGCGAATCAGCCCCAGCATTTT.

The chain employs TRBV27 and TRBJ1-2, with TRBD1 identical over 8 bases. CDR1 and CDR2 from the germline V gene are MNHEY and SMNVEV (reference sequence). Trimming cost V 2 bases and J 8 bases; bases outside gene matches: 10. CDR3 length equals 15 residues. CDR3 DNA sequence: TGTGCCAGCAGTTTAAGGGCAGGGGGCGCGGGAGGCTACACCTTC. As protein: CASSLRAGGAGGYTF.

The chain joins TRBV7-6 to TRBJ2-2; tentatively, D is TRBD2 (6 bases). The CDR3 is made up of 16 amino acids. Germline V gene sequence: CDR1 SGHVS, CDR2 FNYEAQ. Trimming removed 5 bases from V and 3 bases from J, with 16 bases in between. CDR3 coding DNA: TGTGCCAGCAGCAACAATTGGGGGGTAGACACCGGGGAGCTGTTTTTT. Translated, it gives CASSNNWGVDTGELFF.

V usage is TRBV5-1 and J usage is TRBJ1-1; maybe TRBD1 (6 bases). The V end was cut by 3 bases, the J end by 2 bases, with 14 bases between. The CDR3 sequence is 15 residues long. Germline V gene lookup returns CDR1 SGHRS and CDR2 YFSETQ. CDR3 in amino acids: CASSSRGALNTEAFF. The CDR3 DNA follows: TGCGCCAGCAGCTCGCGGGGGGCCTTAAACACTGAAGCTTTCTTT.

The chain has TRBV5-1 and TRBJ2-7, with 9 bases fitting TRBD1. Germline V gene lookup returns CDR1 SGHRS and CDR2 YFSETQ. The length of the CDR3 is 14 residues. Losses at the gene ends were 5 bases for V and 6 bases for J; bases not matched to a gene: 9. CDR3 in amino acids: CASRDTGTGFEQYF. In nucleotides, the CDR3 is TGCGCCAGCAGAGACACCGGGACAGGGTTCGAGCAGTACTTC.

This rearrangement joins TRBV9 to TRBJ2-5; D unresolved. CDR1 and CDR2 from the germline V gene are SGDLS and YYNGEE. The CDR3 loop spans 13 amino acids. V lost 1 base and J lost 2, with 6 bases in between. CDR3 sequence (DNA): TGTGCCAGCAGCGTATCCAGGCAAGAGACCCAGTACTTC. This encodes CASSVSRQETQYF. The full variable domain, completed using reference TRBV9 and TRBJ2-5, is DSGVTQTPKHLITATGQRVTLRCSPRSGDLSVYWYQQSLDQGLQFLIQYYNGEERAKGNILERFSAQQFPDLHSELNLSSLELGDSALYFCASSVSRQETQYFGPGTRLLVL.

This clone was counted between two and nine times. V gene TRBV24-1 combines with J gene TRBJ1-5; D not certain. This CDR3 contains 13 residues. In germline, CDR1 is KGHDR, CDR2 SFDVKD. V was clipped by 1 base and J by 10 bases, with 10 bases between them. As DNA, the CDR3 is TGTGCCACCAGTGATTTACCCAGGCTCCCCCAGCATTTT. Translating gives CATSDLPRLPQHF.

This CDR3 is CASRADRSNQPQHF. The CDR3 region has the DNA TGTGCCAGTAGAGCAGACAGGTCTAATCAGCCCCAGCATTTT. The rearrangement links TRBV19 to TRBJ1-5; D is possibly TRBD1 (6 bases). V was cut by 6 bases and J by 4 bases, with 13 bases left in between. CDR1 and CDR2 from the germline V gene are LNHDA and SQIVND (reference sequence). The CDR3 runs to 14 residues.

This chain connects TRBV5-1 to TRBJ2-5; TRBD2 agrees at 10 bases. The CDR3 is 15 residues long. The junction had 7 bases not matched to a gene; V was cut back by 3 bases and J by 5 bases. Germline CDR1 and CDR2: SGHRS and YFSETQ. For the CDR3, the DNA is TGCGCCAGCAGCTCATTAGCGGGAGGCGGGGAGACCCAGTACTTC. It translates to CASSSLAGGGETQYF.

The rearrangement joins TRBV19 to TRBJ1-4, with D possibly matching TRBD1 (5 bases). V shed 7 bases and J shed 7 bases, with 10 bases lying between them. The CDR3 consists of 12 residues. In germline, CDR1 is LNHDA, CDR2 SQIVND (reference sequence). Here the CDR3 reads CASTDSFEKLFF. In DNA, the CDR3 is TGTGCCAGTACCGACAGTTTTGAAAAACTGTTTTTT.

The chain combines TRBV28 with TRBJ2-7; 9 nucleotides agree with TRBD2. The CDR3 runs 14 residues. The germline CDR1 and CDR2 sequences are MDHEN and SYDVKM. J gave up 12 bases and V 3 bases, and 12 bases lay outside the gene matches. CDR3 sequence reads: CASSFSHLGLARYF. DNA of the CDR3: TGTGCCAGCAGTTTTTCCCACCTCGGACTAGCGCGGTACTTC. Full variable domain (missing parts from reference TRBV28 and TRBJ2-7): DVKVTQSSRYLVKRTGEKVFLECVQDMDHENMFWYRQDPGLGLRLIYFSYDVKMKEKGDIPEGYSVSREKKERFSLILESASTNQTSMYLCASSFSHLGLARYFGPGTRLTVT.

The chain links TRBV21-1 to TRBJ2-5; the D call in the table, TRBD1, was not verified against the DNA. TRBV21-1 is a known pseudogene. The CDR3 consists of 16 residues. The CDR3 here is CASSKGRDRREETQYF. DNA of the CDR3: TGTGCCAGCAGCAAAGGAAGGGACAGGCGTGAAGAGACCCAGTACTTC.